Listed here is a single T cell receptor beta chain. In the source study's methods: The assay estimated nucleated cells by amplifying reference gene primers. Profiling relied on immunoSEQ multiplex PCR, and the TCRdb table lists in-frame clones only, not all of them. The V and J calls and clone size come from that table; D and trimming were worked out from the DNA. The sample carries about 240,000 clones, approximately 91% recorded once. These data belong to a study of blood T cell repertoires in COVID-19. About the study: Whether acute or convalescent, the COVID-19 samples came from the United States, Italy and Spain. Nucleic acid was either cDNA or gDNA, and it came from T cells, B-cell-depleted T cells, or PBMCs.

CDR1 is MDHEN, CDR2 SYDVKM, per germline. The CDR3 is made up of 12 amino acids. Between the trimmed V and J ends, which lost 3 bases and 7 bases, there was a span of 7 bases. Seattle patient enrollment occurred during active infection, with longitudinal follow-up thereafter. The sequencing sample was made of peripheral blood. This sequence was found in a man in his thirties or forties with COVID-19, enrolled during active disease. The chain is built from TRBV28 and TRBJ1-5; the D is unclear. The DNA for the CDR3 is TGTGCCAGCAGTTTTGAGGGCCAGCCCCAGCATTTT. This gives the protein CASSFEGQPQHF.